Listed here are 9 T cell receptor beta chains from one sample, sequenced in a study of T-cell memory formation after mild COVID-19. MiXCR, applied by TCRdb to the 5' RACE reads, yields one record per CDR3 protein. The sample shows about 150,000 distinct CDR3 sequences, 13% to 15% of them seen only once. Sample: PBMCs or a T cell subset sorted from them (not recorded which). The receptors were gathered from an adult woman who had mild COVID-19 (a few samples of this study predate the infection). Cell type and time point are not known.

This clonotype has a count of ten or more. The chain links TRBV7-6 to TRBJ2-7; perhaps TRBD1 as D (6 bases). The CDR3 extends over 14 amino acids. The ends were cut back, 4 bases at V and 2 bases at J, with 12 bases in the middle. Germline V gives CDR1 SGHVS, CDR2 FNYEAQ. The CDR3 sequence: CASSSTQGTYEQYF. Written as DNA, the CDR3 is TGTGCCAGCAGCTCCACACAGGGTACCTACGAGCAGTACTTC.

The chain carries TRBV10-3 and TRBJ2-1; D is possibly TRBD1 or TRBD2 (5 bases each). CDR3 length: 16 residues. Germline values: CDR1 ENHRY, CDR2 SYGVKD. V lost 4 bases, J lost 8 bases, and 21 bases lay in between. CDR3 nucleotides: TGTGCCATCAGTGCCCCTAGGGGCTCAGGGACCCATGAGCAGTTCTTC. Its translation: CAISAPRGSGTHEQFF.

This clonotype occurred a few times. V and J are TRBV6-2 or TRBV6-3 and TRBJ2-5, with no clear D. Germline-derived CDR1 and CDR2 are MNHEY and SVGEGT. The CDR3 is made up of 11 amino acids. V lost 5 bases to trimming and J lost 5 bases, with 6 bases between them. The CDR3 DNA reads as TGTGCCAGCAGTCCGGCGGAGACCCAGTACTTC. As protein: CASSPAETQYF.

The CDR3 is CASRTVTGGTYEQYF. In DNA form, the CDR3 reads TGCGCCAGCAGGACAGTGACAGGGGGTACCTACGAGCAGTACTTC. The chain uses TRBV5-1 and TRBJ2-7, with 9 bases identical to TRBD1. Losses at the gene ends were 5 bases for V and 2 bases for J; bases not matched to a gene: 8. Germline V gene data show CDR1 as SGHRS and CDR2 as YFSETQ. CDR3 length: 15 amino acids.

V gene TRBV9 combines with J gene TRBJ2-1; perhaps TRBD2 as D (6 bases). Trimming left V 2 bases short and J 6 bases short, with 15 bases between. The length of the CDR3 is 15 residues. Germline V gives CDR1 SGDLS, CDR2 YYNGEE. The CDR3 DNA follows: TGTGCCAGCAGCGTGGCTCCGGGACTTACCAATGAGCAGTTCTTC. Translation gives CASSVAPGLTNEQFF.

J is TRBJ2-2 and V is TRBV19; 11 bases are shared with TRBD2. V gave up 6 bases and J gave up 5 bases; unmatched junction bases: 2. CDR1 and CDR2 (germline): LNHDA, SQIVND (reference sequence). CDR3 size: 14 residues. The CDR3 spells CASSRTSGTGELFF. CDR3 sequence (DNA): TGTGCCAGTAGCAGGACTAGCGGGACCGGGGAGCTGTTTTTT.

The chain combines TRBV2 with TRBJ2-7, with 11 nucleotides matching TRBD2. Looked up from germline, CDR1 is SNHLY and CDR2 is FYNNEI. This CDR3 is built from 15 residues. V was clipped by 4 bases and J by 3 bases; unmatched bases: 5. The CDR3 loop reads CASSVGTSGHYEQYF. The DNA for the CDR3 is TGTGCCAGCAGTGTCGGGACTAGCGGACACTACGAGCAGTACTTC.

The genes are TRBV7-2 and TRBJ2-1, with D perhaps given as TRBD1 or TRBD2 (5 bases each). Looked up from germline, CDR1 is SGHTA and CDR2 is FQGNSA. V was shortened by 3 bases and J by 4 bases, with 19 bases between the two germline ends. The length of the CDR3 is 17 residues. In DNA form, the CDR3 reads TGTGCCAGCAGCTTTCCGGGACCCGGGCTTGGATACAATGAGCAGTTCTTC. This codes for CASSFPGPGLGYNEQFF.

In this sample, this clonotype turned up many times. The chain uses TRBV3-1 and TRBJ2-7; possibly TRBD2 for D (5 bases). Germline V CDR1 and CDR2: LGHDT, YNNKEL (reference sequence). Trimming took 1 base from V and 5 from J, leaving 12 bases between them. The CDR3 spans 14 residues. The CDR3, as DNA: TGTGCCAGCAGCCAAGGGACCGTGAGGGACGAGCAGTACTTC. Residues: CASSQGTVRDEQYF.